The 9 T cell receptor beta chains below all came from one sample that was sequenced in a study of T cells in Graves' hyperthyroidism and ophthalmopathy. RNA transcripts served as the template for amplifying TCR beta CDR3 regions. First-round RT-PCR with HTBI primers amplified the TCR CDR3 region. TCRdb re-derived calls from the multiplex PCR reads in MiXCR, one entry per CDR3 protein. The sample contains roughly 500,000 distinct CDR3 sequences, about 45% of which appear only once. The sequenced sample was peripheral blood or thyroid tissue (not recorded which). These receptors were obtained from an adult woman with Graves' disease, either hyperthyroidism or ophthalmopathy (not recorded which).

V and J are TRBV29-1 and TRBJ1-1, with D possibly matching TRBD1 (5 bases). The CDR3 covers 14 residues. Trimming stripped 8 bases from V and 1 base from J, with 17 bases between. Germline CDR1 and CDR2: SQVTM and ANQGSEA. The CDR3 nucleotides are TGCAGCCCCAGATTGACAGCCAGGAACACTGAAGCTTTCTTT. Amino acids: CSPRLTARNTEAFF.

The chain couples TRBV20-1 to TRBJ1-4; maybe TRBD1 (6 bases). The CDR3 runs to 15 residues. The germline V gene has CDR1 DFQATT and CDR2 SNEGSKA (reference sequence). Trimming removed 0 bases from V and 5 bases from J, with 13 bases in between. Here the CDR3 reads CSARDFGQGNEKLFF. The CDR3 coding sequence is TGCAGTGCTAGAGATTTTGGTCAGGGGAATGAAAAACTGTTTTTT.

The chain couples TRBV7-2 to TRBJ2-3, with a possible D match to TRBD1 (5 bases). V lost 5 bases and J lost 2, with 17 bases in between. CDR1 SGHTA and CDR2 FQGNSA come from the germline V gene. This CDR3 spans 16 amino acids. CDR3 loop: CASSPGQGRVTDTQYF. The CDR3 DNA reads TGTGCCAGCAGCCCAGGACAAGGACGAGTCACAGATACGCAGTATTTT.

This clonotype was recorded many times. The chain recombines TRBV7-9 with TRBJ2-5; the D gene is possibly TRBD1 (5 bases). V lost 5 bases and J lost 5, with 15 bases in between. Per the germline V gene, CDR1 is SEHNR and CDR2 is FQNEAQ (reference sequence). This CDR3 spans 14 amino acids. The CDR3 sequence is CASSPPAGWETQYF. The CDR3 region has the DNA TGTGCCAGCAGCCCCCCGGCAGGGTGGGAGACCCAGTACTTC.

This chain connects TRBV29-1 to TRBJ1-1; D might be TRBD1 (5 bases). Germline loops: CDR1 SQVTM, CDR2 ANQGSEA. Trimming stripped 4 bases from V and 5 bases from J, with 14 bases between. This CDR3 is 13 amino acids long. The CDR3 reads CSVARGGWTEAFF. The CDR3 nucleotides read TGCAGCGTTGCACGGGGGGGGTGGACTGAAGCTTTCTTT. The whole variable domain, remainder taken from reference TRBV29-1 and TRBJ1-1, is SAVISQKPSRDICQRGTSLTIQCQVDSQVTMMFWYRQQPGQSLTLIATANQGSEATYESGFVIDKFPISRPNLTFSTLTVSNMSPEDSSIYLCSVARGGWTEAFFGQGTRLTVV.

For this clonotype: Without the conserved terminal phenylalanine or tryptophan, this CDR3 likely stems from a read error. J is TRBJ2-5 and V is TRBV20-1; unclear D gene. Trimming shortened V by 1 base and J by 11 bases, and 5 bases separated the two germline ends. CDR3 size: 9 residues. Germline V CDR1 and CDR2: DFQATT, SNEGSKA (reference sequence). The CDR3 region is CSARGGQYY. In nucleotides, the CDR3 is TGCAGTGCTAGAGGGGGACAGTACTAC.

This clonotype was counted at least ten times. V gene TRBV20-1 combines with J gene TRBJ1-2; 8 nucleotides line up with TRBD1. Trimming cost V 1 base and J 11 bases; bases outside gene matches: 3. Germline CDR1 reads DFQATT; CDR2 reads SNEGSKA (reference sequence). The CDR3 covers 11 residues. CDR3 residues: CSARVQGDYTF. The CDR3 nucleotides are TGCAGTGCTAGAGTACAGGGGGATTACACCTTC.

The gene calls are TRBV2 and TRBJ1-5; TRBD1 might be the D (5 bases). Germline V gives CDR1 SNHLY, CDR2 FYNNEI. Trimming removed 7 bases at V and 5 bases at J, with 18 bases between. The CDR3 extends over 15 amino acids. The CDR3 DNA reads TGTGCCAGCAACTGGGAGGCAGGGTTGGATCAGCCCCAGCATTTT. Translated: CASNWEAGLDQPQHF.

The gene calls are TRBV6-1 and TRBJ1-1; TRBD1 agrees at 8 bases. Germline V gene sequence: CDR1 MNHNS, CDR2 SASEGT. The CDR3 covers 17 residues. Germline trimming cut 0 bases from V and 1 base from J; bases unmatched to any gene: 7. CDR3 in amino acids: CASSEARQGTGNTEAFF. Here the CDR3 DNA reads TGTGCCAGCAGTGAAGCACGACAGGGGACGGGGAACACTGAAGCTTTCTTT.